This T cell receptor beta chain was obtained from a study of T cells in localized non-small cell lung cancer. Overall study results and limits: Across samples, adjacent lung featured a median around 60 of the top 100 tumor clones. Because sequencing included only one region (of the tumor), heterogeneity remains possible. Measurement of T cell clonality placed uninvolved adjacent lung highest, above the level in tumor.

On this clone: Its antigen is still unknown.

Assay: immunoSEQ multiplex PCR; the TCRdb copy retains only in-frame clones and omits some. The sample yields approximately 40,000 clones, approximately 83% seen once. The CDR3 contains 15 residues. CDR1 is SGDLS and CDR2 is YYNGEE in the germline V gene. Deletions cut 3 bases from V and 0 bases from J, with 10 bases between. The source is a man aged 40 to 69 with stage I lung adenocarcinoma. The gene calls are TRBV9 and TRBJ2-1; D gene ambiguous. The specimen was peripheral blood, collected before any cancer treatment. CDR3 residues: CASSEGSSSYNEQFF. In DNA form, the CDR3 reads TGTGCCAGCAGCGAGGGCTCTAGCTCCTACAATGAGCAGTTCTTC.